The sequence of this TCR beta chain was determined in a study of blood T cell repertoires in COVID-19. Measured with immunoSEQ multiplex PCR; TCRdb has only the in-frame clones, and not every one. Counted here are some 97,000 clones, roughly 79% occurring once; the ten biggest clones make up 9% to 14%. The CDR3 loop spans 14 amino acids. V shed 7 bases and J shed 6 bases, with 16 bases lying between them. CDR1 is MDHEN and CDR2 is SYDVKM in the germline V gene. The sequencing input was peripheral blood. The J gene is TRBJ1-5, the V gene TRBV28; possibly TRBD1 for D (5 bases). The sequence was obtained from a woman aged 70-85 years with acute or convalescent COVID-19. The CDR3 loop is CASNIPGDTQPQHF. The DNA for the CDR3 is TGTGCCAGCAACATCCCGGGGGATACTCAGCCCCAGCATTTT.